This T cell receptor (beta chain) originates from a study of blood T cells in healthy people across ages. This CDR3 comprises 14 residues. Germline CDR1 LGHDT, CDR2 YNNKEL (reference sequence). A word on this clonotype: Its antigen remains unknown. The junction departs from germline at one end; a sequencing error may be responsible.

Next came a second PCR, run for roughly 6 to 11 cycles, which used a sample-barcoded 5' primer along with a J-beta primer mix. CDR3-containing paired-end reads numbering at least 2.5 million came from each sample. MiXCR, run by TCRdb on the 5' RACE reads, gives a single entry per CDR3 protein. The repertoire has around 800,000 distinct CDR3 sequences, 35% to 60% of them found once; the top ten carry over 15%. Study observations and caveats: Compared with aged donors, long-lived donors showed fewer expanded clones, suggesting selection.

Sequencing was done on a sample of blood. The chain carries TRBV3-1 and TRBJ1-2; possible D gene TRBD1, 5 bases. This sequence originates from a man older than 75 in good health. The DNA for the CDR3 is TGTGCCAGCAGCAAAGACGGGGCGGTTTATGGCTACACCTTC. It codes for CASSKDGAVYGYTF.